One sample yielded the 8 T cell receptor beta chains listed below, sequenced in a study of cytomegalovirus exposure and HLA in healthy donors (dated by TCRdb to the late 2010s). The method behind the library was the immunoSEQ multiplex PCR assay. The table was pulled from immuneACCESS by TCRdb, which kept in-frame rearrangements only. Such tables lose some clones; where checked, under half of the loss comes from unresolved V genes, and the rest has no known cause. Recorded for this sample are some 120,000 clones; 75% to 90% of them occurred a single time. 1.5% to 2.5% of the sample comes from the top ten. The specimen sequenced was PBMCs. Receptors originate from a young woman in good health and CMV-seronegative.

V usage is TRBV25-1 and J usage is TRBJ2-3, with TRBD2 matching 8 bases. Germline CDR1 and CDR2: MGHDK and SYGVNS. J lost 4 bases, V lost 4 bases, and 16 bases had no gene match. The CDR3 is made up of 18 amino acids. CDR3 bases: TGTGCCAGCAGTGGCCAGACTAGCGACCCGTACACGGCAGATACGCAGTATTTT. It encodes CASSGQTSDPYTADTQYF.

The CDR3 here is CASSESRTGGQYF. Here the CDR3 DNA reads TGTGCCAGCAGCGAAAGCCGGACAGGGGGTCAGTATTTT. This chain joins TRBV9 and TRBJ2-3, with 10 bases aligning to TRBD1. V lost 3 bases, J lost 12 bases, and 7 bases stayed unmatched. CDR1 and CDR2 from the germline V gene are SGDLS and YYNGEE. The CDR3 consists of 13 residues. The full variable domain, in which reference TRBV9 and TRBJ2-3 provide the parts outside the CDR3, is DSGVTQTPKHLITATGQRVTLRCSPRSGDLSVYWYQQSLDQGLQFLIQYYNGEERAKGNILERFSAQQFPDLHSELNLSSLELGDSALYFCASSESRTGGQYFGPGTRLTVL.

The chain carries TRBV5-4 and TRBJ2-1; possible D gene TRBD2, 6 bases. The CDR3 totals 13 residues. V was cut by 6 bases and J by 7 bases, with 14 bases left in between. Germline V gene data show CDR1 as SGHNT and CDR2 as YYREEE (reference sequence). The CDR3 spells CASNTGVNNEQFF. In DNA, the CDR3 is TGTGCCAGCAATACGGGAGTGAATAATGAGCAGTTCTTC.

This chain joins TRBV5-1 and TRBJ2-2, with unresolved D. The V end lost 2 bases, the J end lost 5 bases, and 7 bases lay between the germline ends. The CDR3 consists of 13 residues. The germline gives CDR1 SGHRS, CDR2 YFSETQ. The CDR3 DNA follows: TGCGCCAGCAGCTTTGGGCGTACCGGGGAGCTGTTTTTT. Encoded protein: CASSFGRTGELFF.

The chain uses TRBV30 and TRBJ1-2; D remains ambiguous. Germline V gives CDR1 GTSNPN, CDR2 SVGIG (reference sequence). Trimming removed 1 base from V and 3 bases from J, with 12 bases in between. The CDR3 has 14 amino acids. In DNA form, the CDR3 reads TGTGCCTGGAGTGAAACGAGCCTGGACTATGGCTACACCTTC. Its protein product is CAWSETSLDYGYTF. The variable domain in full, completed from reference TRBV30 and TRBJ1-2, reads SQTIHQWPATLVQPVGSPLSLECTVEGTSNPNLYWYRQAAGRGLQLLFYSVGIGQISSEVPQNLSASRPQDRQFILSSKKLLLSDSGFYLCAWSETSLDYGYTFGSGTRLTVV.

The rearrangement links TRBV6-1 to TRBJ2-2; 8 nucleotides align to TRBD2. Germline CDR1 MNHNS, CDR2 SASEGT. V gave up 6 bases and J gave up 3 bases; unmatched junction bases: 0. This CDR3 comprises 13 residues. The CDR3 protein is CASRTSDTGELFF. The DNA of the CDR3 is TGTGCCAGCAGGACTAGCGACACCGGGGAGCTGTTTTTT.

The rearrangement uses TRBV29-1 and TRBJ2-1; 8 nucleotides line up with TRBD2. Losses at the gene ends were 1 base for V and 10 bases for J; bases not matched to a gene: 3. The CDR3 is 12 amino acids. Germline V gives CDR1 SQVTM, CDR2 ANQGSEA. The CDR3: CSVEGLAREQFF. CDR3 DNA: TGCAGCGTTGAAGGACTAGCGCGAGAGCAGTTCTTC.

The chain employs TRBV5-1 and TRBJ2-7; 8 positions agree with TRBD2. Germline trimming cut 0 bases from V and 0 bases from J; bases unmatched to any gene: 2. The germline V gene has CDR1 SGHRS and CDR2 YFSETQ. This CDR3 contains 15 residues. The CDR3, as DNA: TGCGCCAGCAGCTTGGCACTAGCGGACTCCTACGAGCAGTACTTC. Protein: CASSLALADSYEQYF.